A single sample is the source of the 29 T cell receptor beta chains below, sequenced in a study of blood T cell repertoires in COVID-19. Measured with immunoSEQ multiplex PCR; TCRdb has only the in-frame clones, and not every one. The sample lists fewer than 65,000 clones, more than 75% occurring once. Material: peripheral blood. The receptor source for this set is a man aged 55 to 70 with acute or convalescent COVID-19.

The chain has TRBV6-6 and TRBJ1-2, with TRBD1 matching 9 bases. Germline assignment: CDR1 MNHNY and CDR2 SVGAGI (reference sequence). The CDR3 has 16 amino acids. After removal of 5 bases from V and 0 bases from J, the junction contained 7 bases not matched to a gene. The CDR3 DNA sequence: TGTGCCAGCAGTGGGAGGGGGACAGGGACTAACTATGGCTACACCTTC. Protein: CASSGRGTGTNYGYTF.

This clone was observed once. V is TRBV11-2 and J is TRBJ1-1; D is unresolved. Germline CDR1 and CDR2: SGHAT and FQNNGV. The CDR3 sequence is 16 residues long. Between the trimmed V and J ends, which lost 0 bases and 4 bases, there was a span of 15 bases. DNA for the CDR3: TGTGCCAGCAGCTTAGAAGGGCCAGGCGGAGGCACTGAAGCTTTCTTT. This sequence encodes CASSLEGPGGGTEAFF.

The rearrangement uses TRBV9 and TRBJ2-7; 7 nucleotides agree with TRBD1. V lost 4 bases and J lost 2; bases outside the gene matches: 12. There are 16 residues in the CDR3. CDR1 and CDR2 from the germline V gene are SGDLS and YYNGEE. The CDR3 DNA reads TGTGCCAGCAGCCTTGGCCGGGCAGGGGGACCCTACGAGCAGTACTTC. This sequence encodes CASSLGRAGGPYEQYF.

The chain carries TRBV29-1 and TRBJ2-2, with D tentatively TRBD1 (5 bases). CDR3 length: 12 residues. Germline CDR1 reads SQVTM; CDR2 reads ANQGSEA. V lost 6 bases and J 4 bases, leaving 9 bases between the germline ends. CDR3 nucleotide sequence: TGCAGCGTCGACGACAGCACCGGGGAGCTGTTTTTT. It codes for CSVDDSTGELFF.

This chain uses TRBV19 with TRBJ2-3, with TRBD1 as a possible D gene (5 bases). V lost 3 bases to trimming and J lost 1 base, with 14 bases between them. CDR3 length: 16 amino acids. In germline, CDR1 is LNHDA, CDR2 SQIVND (reference sequence). CDR3: CASSIARVRGTDTQYF. CDR3 DNA sequence: TGTGCCAGTAGTATCGCCAGGGTACGGGGCACAGATACGCAGTATTTT.

This sequence joins TRBV5-8 and TRBJ1-1; unclear D gene. Germline V gives CDR1 SGHTS, CDR2 YDEGEE. The CDR3 spans 15 residues. V was shortened by 0 bases and J by 4 bases, with 13 bases between the two germline ends. The CDR3 loop reads CASSLVGGKATEAFF. The CDR3 coding sequence is TGTGCCAGCAGCTTGGTGGGAGGGAAAGCCACTGAAGCTTTCTTT.

This clone was found once. The chain has TRBV7-8 and TRBJ2-1; TRBD2 aligns across 7 bases. The J segment lost 4 bases and the V segment lost 1 base, leaving 7 bases of the junction unmatched. Germline loops: CDR1 SGHVS, CDR2 FQNEAQ. The CDR3 length is 16 residues. Here the CDR3 reads CASSLGGGQGYNEQFF. The CDR3 nucleotides read TGTGCCAGCAGCTTAGGCGGGGGTCAGGGATACAATGAGCAGTTCTTC.

This rearrangement joins TRBV10-1 to TRBJ2-3, with D maybe TRBD1 (5 bases). Germline CDR1 and CDR2: WNHNN and SYGVQD (reference sequence). The CDR3 extends over 15 amino acids. The V gene lost 2 bases and the J gene lost 2 bases, with 11 bases spanning the gap. The CDR3 sequence is CASSEGGRVTDTQYF. CDR3 DNA: TGCGCCAGCAGTGAGGGTGGCAGGGTCACAGATACGCAGTATTTT.

This chain uses TRBV5-1 with TRBJ1-2, with TRBD1 matching over 7 bases. Losses at the gene ends were 3 bases for V and 2 bases for J; bases not matched to a gene: 7. Germline V gene data show CDR1 as SGHRS and CDR2 as YFSETQ. CDR3 length: 15 residues. The chain's CDR3 is CASSSTLTGNYGYTF. For the CDR3, the DNA is TGCGCCAGCAGCTCCACCCTGACAGGGAACTATGGCTACACCTTC.

In this sample, this clone is medium-sized. The DNA of the CDR3 is TGTGCCAGCAGCGTAGCTAGTGTCACAGATACGCAGTATTTT. This translates into CASSVASVTDTQYF. The chain joins TRBV9 to TRBJ2-3; D is ambiguous. Germline values: CDR1 SGDLS, CDR2 YYNGEE. V lost 0 bases, J lost 2 bases, and 7 bases lay in between. The CDR3 is 14 residues long.

The rearrangement links TRBV4-3 to TRBJ1-2; TRBD1 agrees at 9 bases. The length of the CDR3 is 17 residues. Germline CDR1 reads LGHNA; CDR2 reads YSLEER. With 1 base clipped from V and 6 bases from J, the junction kept 12 bases outside the gene matches. CDR3 coding DNA: TGCGCCAGCAGCCAAGGCCCCCCGGGACAGGGAGGAGATGGCTACACCTTC. Protein sequence: CASSQGPPGQGGDGYTF.

The chain joins TRBV6-1 to TRBJ2-1, with a tentative D call TRBD2 (5 bases). V lost 2 bases, J lost 5 bases, and 16 bases lay in between. Germline lookup yields CDR1 MNHNS and CDR2 SASEGT. The CDR3 runs 16 residues. In DNA, the CDR3 is TGTGCCAGCAGTGAAATGAGGGCCGGAAACAACAATGAGCAGTTCTTC. Its translation: CASSEMRAGNNNEQFF.

This chain connects TRBV5-1 to TRBJ2-6, with 12 bases that match TRBD1. Germline V gene data show CDR1 as SGHRS and CDR2 as YFSETQ. The CDR3 consists of 19 residues. J gave up 2 bases and V 2 bases, and 8 bases lay outside the gene matches. The CDR3 loop reads CASSFLPGQGAPGANVLTF. In DNA form, the CDR3 reads TGCGCCAGCAGCTTCCTACCGGGACAGGGGGCGCCTGGGGCCAACGTCCTGACTTTC.

The V gene is TRBV14, the J gene TRBJ1-1; D gene unclear. Germline assignment: CDR1 SGHDN and CDR2 FVKESK. V lost 0 bases, J lost 3 bases, and 11 bases lay in between. The CDR3 contains 15 residues. Written as DNA, the CDR3 is TGTGCCAGCAGCCAAGATTTGGGTCGGGACACTGAAGCTTTCTTT. Encoded protein: CASSQDLGRDTEAFF.

This chain joins TRBV19 and TRBJ2-1, with 9 bases matching TRBD2. CDR3 length: 15 residues. Germline V gives CDR1 LNHDA, CDR2 SQIVND (reference sequence). Trimming removed 3 bases from V and 8 bases from J; junction bases left unmatched: 8. The CDR3 here is CASSIESGGLDEQFF. The CDR3 DNA reads as TGTGCCAGTAGTATTGAAAGCGGGGGGCTCGATGAGCAGTTCTTC.

The rearrangement links TRBV19 to TRBJ2-7, with TRBD1 as a possible D gene (5 bases). The CDR3 covers 13 residues. Trimming cost V 3 bases and J 2 bases, with 8 bases left between them. Germline V CDR1 and CDR2: LNHDA, SQIVND (reference sequence). CDR3 DNA sequence: TGTGCCAGTAGTATTTCAGGGACCTACGAGCAGTACTTC. This translates into CASSISGTYEQYF.

V is TRBV7-9 and J is TRBJ1-1; no definite D call. The CDR3 is 13 amino acids. The V end lost 3 bases, the J end lost 3 bases, and 8 bases lay between the germline ends. Germline CDR1 reads SEHNR; CDR2 reads FQNEAQ (reference sequence). The CDR3, as DNA: TGTGCCAGCAGCTTCGGGAGGGACACTGAAGCTTTCTTT. Residues: CASSFGRDTEAFF.

This clone was found once. V is TRBV5-1 and J is TRBJ2-1, with D tentatively TRBD2 (6 bases). Germline assignment: CDR1 SGHRS and CDR2 YFSETQ. V lost 4 bases and J lost 5, with 19 bases in between. The CDR3 extends over 16 amino acids. The CDR3, as DNA: TGCGCCAGCAGCCGGTCCCGGGACTCGGGGGACAATGAGCAGTTCTTC. Its translation: CASSRSRDSGDNEQFF.

V gene TRBV10-3 combines with J gene TRBJ2-7; 8 bases align to TRBD2. The length of the CDR3 is 15 residues. V lost 1 base, J lost 3 bases, and 5 bases stayed unmatched. The V gene's germline CDR1 is ENHRY and CDR2 SYGVKD. CDR3 sequence (DNA): TGTGCCATCAGTGAGTTTAGCGGGGACCTCTACGAGCAGTACTTC. This translates into CAISEFSGDLYEQYF.

This clone was observed a handful of times. CDR3 sequence reads: CASSRDSAAYEQYF. The CDR3 bases are TGTGCCAGCAGCCGTGACTCGGCGGCGTACGAGCAGTACTTC. The chain joins TRBV7-2 to TRBJ2-7, with D hard to call. CDR3 length: 14 residues. V lost 5 bases and J lost 4, with 15 bases in between. Germline CDR1 SGHTA, CDR2 FQGNSA.

This chain joins TRBV10-2 and TRBJ1-1, with 8 bases fitting TRBD1. The CDR3 spans 16 residues. Germline lookup yields CDR1 WSHSY and CDR2 SAAADI. V was pared by 0 bases and J by 4 bases, with 7 bases of the junction left unmatched. As DNA, the CDR3 is TGCGCCAGCAGTGAGTCGGGTCAGGGGGCAGGCACTGAAGCTTTCTTT. This codes for CASSESGQGAGTEAFF.

This clone has just one count. The chain carries TRBV7-3 and TRBJ2-3; D might be TRBD2 (6 bases). This CDR3 comprises 15 residues. Trimming removed 1 base from V and 1 base from J, with 9 bases in between. Germline values: CDR1 SGHTA, CDR2 FQGTGA. This chain's CDR3 is CASSLKSGRTDTQYF. Here the CDR3 DNA reads TGTGCCAGCAGCTTAAAGAGCGGGCGCACAGATACGCAGTATTTT. Drawing the rest from reference TRBV7-3 and TRBJ2-3, the complete variable domain is GAGVSQTPSNKVTEKGKYVELRCDPISGHTALYWYRQSLGQGPEFLIYFQGTGAADDSGLPNDRFFAVRPEGSVSTLKIQRTERGDSAVYLCASSLKSGRTDTQYFGPGTRLTVL.

V usage is TRBV21-1 and J usage is TRBJ2-2; the listed D gene, TRBD2, was not tested against the DNA. TRBV21-1 is labeled a pseudogene. The CDR3 sequence is 16 residues long. CDR3 protein: CASSIGPGTVTGELFF. The CDR3 DNA sequence: TGTGCCAGCAGCATTGGCCCAGGGACTGTTACCGGGGAGCTGTTTTTT.

The chain carries TRBV30 and TRBJ2-2; D is undetermined. Trimming cost V 2 bases and J 4 bases, with 17 bases left between them. This CDR3 is built from 16 residues. Germline V lookup: CDR1 GTSNPN, CDR2 SVGIG (reference sequence). The CDR3 protein is CAWSFGLAVTTGELFF. CDR3 coding DNA: TGTGCCTGGAGTTTTGGGTTAGCCGTGACCACCGGGGAGCTGTTTTTT.

This chain connects TRBV9 to TRBJ2-5; no clear D. The germline V and J ends were trimmed by 0 bases and 5 bases, with 17 bases remaining between them. Germline CDR1 SGDLS, CDR2 YYNGEE. This CDR3 has 16 residues. CDR3 sequence: CASSVGGRVPVETQYF. The DNA of the CDR3 is TGTGCCAGCAGCGTAGGCGGTCGCGTCCCGGTCGAGACCCAGTACTTC. The whole variable domain, remainder taken from reference TRBV9 and TRBJ2-5, is DSGVTQTPKHLITATGQRVTLRCSPRSGDLSVYWYQQSLDQGLQFLIQYYNGEERAKGNILERFSAQQFPDLHSELNLSSLELGDSALYFCASSVGGRVPVETQYFGPGTRLLVL.

This CDR3 is CASSLLAGVGEQFF. CDR3 nucleotides: TGTGCCAGCAGCTTACTAGCGGGGGTCGGTGAGCAGTTCTTC. This sequence joins TRBV11-2 and TRBJ2-1; TRBD2 matches 10 bases. Germline lookup yields CDR1 SGHAT and CDR2 FQNNGV. Trimming cost V 2 bases and J 9 bases; bases outside gene matches: 4. The CDR3 totals 14 residues.

This sequence joins TRBV2 and TRBJ2-5; no reliable D call. CDR1 and CDR2 from the germline V gene are SNHLY and FYNNEI. This CDR3 contains 12 residues. Deletions cut 3 bases from V and 7 bases from J, with 9 bases between. The CDR3 DNA follows: TGTGCCAGCAGTGATAGCATGGGGACCCAGTACTTC. This sequence encodes CASSDSMGTQYF.

The chain carries TRBV7-8 and TRBJ1-1, with 12 bases identical to TRBD1. CDR3 length: 17 residues. V lost 5 bases, J lost 1 base, and 8 bases stayed unmatched. CDR1 and CDR2 from the germline V gene are SGHVS and FQNEAQ. CDR3 sequence: CASSNRDRGPGNTEAFF. The DNA of the CDR3 is TGTGCCAGCAGCAACCGGGACAGGGGGCCGGGGAACACTGAAGCTTTCTTT.

The chain is built from TRBV3-1 (or the pseudogene TRBV3-2) and TRBJ2-3, with 7 positions matching TRBD2. The CDR3 totals 15 residues. V shed 4 bases and J 0 bases; nucleotides not matched to a gene: 4. Looked up from germline, CDR1 is LGHDT and CDR2 is YNNKEL (reference sequence). The CDR3 sequence is CASSLGGVSTDTQYF. The CDR3 DNA reads as TGTGCCAGCAGCCTGGGGGGGGTAAGCACAGATACGCAGTATTTT.